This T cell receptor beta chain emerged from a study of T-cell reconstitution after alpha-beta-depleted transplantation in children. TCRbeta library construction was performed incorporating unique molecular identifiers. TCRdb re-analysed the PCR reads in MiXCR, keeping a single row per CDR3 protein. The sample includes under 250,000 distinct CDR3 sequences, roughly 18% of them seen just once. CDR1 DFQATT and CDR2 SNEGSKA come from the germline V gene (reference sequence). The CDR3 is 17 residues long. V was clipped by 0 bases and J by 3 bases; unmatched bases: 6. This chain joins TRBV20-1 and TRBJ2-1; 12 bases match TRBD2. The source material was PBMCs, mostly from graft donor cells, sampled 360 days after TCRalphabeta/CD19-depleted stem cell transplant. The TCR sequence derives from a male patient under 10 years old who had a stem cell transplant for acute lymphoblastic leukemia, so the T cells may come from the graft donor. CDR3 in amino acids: CSAREKPGLAGYNEQFF. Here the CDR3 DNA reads TGCAGTGCTAGAGAGAAGCCGGGACTAGCGGGCTACAATGAGCAGTTCTTC.